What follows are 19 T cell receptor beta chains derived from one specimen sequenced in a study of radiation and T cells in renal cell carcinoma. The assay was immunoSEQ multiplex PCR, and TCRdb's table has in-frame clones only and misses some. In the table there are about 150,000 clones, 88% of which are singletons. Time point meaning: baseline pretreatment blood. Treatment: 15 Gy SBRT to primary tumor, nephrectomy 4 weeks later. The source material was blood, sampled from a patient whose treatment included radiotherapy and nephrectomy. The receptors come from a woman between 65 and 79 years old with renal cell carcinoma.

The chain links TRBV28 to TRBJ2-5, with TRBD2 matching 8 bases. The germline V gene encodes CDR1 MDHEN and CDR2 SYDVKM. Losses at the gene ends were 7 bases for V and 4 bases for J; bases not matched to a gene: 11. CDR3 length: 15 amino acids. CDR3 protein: CASTEKGGGRETQYF. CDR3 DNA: TGTGCCAGCACAGAAAAAGGCGGGGGGCGAGAGACCCAGTACTTC.

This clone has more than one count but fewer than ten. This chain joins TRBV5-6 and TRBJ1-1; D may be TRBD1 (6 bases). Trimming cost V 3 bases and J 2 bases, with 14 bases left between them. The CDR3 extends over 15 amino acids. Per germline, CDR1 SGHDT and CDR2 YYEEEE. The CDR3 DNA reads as TGTGCCAGCAGCTGGAGGAAACAGGGTAACACTGAAGCTTTCTTT. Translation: CASSWRKQGNTEAFF.

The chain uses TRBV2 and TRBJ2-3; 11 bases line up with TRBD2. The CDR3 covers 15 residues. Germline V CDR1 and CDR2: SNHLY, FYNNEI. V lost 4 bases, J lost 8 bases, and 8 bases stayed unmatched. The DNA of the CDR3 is TGTGCCAGCAGTGGGGCTAGCGGGGGGCAGGTTACGCAGTATTTT. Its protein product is CASSGASGGQVTQYF.

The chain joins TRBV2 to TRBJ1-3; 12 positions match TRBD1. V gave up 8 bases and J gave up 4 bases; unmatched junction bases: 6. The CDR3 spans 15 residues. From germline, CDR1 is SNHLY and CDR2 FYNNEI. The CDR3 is CASEGQGASGNTIYF. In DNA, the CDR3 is TGTGCCAGCGAGGGACAGGGGGCTTCAGGAAACACCATATATTTT. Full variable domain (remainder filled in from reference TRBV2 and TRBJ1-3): EPEVTQTPSHQVTQMGQEVILRCVPISNHLYFYWYRQILGQKVEFLVSFYNNEISEKSEIFDDQFSVERPDGSNFTLKIRSTKLEDSAMYFCASEGQGASGNTIYFGEGSWLTVV.

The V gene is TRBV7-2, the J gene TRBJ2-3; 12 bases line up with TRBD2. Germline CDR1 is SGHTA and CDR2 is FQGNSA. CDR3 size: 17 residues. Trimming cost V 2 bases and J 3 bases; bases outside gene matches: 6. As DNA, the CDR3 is TGTGCCAGCAGCTTAACCCTAGCGGGGGGGCGGACAGATACGCAGTATTTT. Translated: CASSLTLAGGRTDTQYF.

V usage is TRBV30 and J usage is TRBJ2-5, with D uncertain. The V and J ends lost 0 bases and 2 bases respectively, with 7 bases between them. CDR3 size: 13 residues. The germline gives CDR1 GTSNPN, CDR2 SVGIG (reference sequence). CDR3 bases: TGTGCCTGGAGTGTAGGGTTTCAAGAGACCCAGTACTTC. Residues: CAWSVGFQETQYF.

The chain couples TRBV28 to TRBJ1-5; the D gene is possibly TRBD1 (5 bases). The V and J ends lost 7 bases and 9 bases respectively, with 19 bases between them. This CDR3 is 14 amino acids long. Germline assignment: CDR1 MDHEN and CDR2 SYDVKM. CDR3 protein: CASTPLGEERPQHF. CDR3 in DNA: TGTGCCAGCACCCCGCTGGGGGAGGAGCGGCCCCAGCATTTT.

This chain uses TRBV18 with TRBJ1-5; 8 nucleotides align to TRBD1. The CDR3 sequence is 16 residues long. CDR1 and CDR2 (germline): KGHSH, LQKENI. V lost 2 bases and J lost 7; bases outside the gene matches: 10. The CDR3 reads CASSPRAQGARQPQHF. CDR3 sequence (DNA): TGTGCCAGCTCACCAAGGGCTCAGGGGGCAAGACAGCCCCAGCATTTT. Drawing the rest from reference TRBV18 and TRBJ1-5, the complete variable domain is NAGVMQNPRHLVRRRGQEARLRCSPMKGHSHVYWYRQLPEEGLKFMVYLQKENIIDESGMPKERFSAEFPKEGPSILRIQQVVRGDSAAYFCASSPRAQGARQPQHFGDGTRLSIL.

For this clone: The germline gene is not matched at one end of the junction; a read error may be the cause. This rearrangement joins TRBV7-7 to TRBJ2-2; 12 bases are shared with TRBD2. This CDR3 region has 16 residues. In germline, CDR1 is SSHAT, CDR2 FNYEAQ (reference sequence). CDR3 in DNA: TGTGCTAGCAGCGGGGGACTAGCGGGGAACACCGGGGAGCTGTTTTTT. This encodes CASSGGLAGNTGELFF.

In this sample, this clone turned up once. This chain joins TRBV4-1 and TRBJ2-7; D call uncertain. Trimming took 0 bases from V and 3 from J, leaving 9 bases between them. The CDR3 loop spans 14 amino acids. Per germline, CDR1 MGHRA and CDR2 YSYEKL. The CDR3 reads CASSQDNGFYEQYF. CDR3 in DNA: TGCGCCAGCAGCCAAGATAATGGGTTCTACGAGCAGTACTTC.

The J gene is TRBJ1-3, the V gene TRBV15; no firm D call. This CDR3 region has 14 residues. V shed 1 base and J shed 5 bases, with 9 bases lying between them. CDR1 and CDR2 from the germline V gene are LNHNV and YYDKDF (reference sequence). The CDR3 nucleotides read TGTGCCACCAGCAGAGCCGGGGAAAGAAACACCATATATTTT. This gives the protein CATSRAGERNTIYF. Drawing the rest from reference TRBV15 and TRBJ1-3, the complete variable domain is DAMVIQNPRYQVTQFGKPVTLSCSQTLNHNVMYWYQQKSSQAPKLLFHYYDKDFNNEADTPDNFQSRRPNTSFCFLDIRSPGLGDTAMYLCATSRAGERNTIYFGEGSWLTVV.

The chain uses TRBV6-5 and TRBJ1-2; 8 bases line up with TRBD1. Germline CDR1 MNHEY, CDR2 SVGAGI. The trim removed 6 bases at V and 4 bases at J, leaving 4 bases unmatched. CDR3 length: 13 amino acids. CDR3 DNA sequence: TGTGCCAGCAGGCCAGGGGGCAGCTATGGCTACACCTTC. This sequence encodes CASRPGGSYGYTF.

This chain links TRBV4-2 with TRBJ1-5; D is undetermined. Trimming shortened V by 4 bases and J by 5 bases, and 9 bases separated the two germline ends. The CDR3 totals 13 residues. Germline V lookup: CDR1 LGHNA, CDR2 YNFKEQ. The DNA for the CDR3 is TGTGCCAGCAGCCTAGGGAGGGATCAGCCCCAGCATTTT. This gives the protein CASSLGRDQPQHF.

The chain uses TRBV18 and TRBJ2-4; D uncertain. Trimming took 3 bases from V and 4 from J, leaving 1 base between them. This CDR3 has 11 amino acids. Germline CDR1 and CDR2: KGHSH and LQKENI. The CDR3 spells CASSPKNIQYF. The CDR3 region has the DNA TGTGCCAGCTCACCGAAAAACATTCAGTACTTC.

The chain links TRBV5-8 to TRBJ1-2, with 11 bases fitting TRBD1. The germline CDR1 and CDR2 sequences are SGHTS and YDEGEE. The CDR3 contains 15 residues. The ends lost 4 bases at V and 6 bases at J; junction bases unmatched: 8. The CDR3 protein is CASSLRDRGLNGYTF. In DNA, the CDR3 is TGTGCCAGCAGCCTCCGGGACAGGGGGTTGAATGGCTACACCTTC.

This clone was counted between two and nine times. This chain's CDR3 is CASSLSGENYGYTF. CDR3 in DNA: TGCGCCAGCAGCCTCTCGGGAGAAAACTATGGCTACACCTTC. The chain employs TRBV5-1 and TRBJ1-2; D unclear. The CDR3 length is 14 residues. Germline CDR1 and CDR2: SGHRS and YFSETQ. V was trimmed by 4 bases and J by 2 bases, leaving 12 bases between them.

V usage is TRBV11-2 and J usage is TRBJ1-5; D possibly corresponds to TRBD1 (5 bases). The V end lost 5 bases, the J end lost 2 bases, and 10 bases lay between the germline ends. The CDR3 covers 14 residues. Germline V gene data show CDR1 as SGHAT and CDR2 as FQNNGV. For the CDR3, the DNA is TGTGCCAGCAGCCCGGGGCTACGCAATCAGCCCCAGCATTTT. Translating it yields CASSPGLRNQPQHF.

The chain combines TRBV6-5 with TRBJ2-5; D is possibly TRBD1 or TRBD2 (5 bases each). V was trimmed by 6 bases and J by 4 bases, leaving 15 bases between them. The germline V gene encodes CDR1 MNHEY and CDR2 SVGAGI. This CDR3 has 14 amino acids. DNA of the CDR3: TGTGCCAGCAGCTCGGGGCTCGGGCGAGAGACCCAGTACTTC. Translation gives CASSSGLGRETQYF.

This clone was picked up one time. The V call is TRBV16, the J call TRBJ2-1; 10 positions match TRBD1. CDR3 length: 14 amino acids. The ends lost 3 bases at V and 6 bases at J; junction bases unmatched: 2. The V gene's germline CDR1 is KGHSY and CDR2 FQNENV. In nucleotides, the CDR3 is TGTGCCAGCAGCCACGGGACAGGGGTCAATGAGCAGTTCTTC. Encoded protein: CASSHGTGVNEQFF.